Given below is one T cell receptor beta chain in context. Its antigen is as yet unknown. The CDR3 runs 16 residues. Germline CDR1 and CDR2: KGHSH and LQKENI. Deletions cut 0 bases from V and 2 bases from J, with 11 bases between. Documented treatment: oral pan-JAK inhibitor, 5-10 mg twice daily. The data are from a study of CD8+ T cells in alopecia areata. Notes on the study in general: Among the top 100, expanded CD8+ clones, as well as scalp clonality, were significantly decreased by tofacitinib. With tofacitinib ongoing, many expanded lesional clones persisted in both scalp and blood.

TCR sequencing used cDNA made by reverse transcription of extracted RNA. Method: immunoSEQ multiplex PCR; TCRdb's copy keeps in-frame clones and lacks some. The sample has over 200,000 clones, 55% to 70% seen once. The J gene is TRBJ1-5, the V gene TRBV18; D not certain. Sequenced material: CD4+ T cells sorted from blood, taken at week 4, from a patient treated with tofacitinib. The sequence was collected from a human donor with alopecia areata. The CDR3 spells CASSPPGLGRNQPQHF. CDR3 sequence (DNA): TGTGCCAGCTCACCACCAGGACTGGGTCGCAATCAGCCCCAGCATTTT. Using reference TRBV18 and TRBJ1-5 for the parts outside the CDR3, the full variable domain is NAGVMQNPRHLVRRRGQEARLRCSPMKGHSHVYWYRQLPEEGLKFMVYLQKENIIDESGMPKERFSAEFPKEGPSILRIQQVVRGDSAAYFCASSPPGLGRNQPQHFGDGTRLSIL.